The 5 T cell receptor beta chains below all came from one sample that was sequenced in a study of T cells in Graves' hyperthyroidism and ophthalmopathy. TCR beta CDR3 regions were amplified from RNA transcripts. TCR CDR3 underwent first-round RT-PCR with the HTBI primer set. TCRdb ran MiXCR on the multiplex PCR reads and lists one entry per CDR3 protein. This table holds some 370,000 distinct CDR3 sequences, 11% to 15% found once. Material for sequencing was blood. These receptors originate from a man aged 45-65 years with Graves' ophthalmopathy.

This clonotype has more than one count but fewer than ten. The CDR3 bases are TGCAGCGTTGACGGGGCAACTAATGAAAAACTGTTTTTT. Translation: CSVDGATNEKLFF. The V call is TRBV29-1, the J call TRBJ1-4; no clear D. Germline CDR1 and CDR2: SQVTM and ANQGSEA. Trimming stripped 3 bases from V and 0 bases from J, with 5 bases between. This CDR3 has 13 amino acids.

V usage is TRBV5-1 and J usage is TRBJ2-7; D may be TRBD2 (6 bases). Germline CDR1 is SGHRS and CDR2 is YFSETQ. The V and J ends lost 0 bases and 4 bases respectively, with 20 bases between them. CDR3 size: 17 residues. This CDR3 is CASSLGPPSGRRYEQYF. CDR3 nucleotide sequence: TGCGCCAGCAGCTTGGGCCCCCCTTCCGGGAGACGTTACGAGCAGTACTTC.

CDR3 residues: CASSLETRGGSPLHF. CDR3 DNA: TGTGCCAGCAGTTTGGAGACACGAGGGGGTTCACCCCTCCACTTT. The chain has TRBV12-3 or TRBV12-4 and TRBJ1-6; a possible D gene is TRBD1 (6 bases). V was trimmed by 3 bases and J by 9 bases, leaving 15 bases between them. The CDR3 is 15 amino acids.

This clonotype was seen at least ten times. This sequence joins TRBV28 and TRBJ2-1, with 12 bases matching TRBD2. The CDR3 totals 16 residues. With V trimmed by 7 bases and J by 7 bases, 11 bases remained unmatched. Per the germline V gene, CDR1 is MDHEN and CDR2 is SYDVKM. The CDR3, as DNA: TGTGCCAGCACCCCTGGGGAGACTAGCGGGAGTAATGAGCAGTTCTTC. Its translation: CASTPGETSGSNEQFF.

This clonotype was recorded many times. The chain carries TRBV11-1 and TRBJ2-1, with 7 bases lining up with TRBD1. This CDR3 spans 14 amino acids. Unmatched junction bases numbered 5, after V lost 4 bases and J lost 5 bases. Germline V CDR1 and CDR2: SGHAT, FQDESV (reference sequence). DNA for the CDR3: TGTGCCAGCAGCTCGACAGGGAACCACAATGAGCAGTTCTTC. It specifies CASSSTGNHNEQFF.